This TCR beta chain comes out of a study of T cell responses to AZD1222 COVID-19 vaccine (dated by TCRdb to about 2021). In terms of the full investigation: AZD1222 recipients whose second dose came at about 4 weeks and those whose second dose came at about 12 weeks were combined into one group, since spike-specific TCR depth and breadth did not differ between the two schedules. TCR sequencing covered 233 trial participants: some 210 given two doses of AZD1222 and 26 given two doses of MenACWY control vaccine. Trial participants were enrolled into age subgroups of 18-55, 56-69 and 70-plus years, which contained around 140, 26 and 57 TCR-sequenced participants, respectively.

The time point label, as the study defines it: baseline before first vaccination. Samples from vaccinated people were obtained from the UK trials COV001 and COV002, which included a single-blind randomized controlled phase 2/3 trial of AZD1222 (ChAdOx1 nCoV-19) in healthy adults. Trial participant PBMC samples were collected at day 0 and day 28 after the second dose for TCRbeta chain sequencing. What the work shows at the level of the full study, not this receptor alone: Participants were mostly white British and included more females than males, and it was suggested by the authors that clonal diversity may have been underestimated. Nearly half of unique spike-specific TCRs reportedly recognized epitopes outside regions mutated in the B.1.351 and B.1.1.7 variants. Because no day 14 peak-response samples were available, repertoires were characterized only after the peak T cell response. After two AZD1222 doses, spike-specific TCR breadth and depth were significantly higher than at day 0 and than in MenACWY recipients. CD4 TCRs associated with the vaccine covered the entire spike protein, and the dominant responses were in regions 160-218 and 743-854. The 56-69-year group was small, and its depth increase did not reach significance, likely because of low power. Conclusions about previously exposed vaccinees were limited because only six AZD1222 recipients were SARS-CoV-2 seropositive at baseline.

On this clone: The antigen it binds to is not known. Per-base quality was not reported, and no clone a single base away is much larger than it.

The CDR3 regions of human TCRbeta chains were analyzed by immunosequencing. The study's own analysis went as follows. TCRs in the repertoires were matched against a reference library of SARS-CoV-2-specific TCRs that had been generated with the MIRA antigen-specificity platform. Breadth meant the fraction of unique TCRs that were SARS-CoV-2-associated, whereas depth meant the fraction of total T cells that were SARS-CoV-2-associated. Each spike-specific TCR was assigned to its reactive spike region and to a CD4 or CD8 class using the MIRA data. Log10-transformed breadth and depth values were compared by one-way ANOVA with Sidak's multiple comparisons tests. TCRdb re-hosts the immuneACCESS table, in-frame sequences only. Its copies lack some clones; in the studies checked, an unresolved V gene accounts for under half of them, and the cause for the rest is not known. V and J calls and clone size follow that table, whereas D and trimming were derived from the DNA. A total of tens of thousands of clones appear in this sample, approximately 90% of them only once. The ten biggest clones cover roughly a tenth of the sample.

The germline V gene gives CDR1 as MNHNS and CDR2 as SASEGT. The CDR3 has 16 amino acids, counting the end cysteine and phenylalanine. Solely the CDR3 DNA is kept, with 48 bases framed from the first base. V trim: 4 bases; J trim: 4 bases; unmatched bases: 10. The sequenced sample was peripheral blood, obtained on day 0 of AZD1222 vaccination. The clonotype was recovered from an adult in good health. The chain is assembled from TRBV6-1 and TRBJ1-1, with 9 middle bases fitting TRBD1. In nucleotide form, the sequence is TGTGCCAGCAGTGGGGGGACAGGGTATTTCGCCACTGAAGCTTTCTTT. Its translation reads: CASSGGTGYFATEAFF.